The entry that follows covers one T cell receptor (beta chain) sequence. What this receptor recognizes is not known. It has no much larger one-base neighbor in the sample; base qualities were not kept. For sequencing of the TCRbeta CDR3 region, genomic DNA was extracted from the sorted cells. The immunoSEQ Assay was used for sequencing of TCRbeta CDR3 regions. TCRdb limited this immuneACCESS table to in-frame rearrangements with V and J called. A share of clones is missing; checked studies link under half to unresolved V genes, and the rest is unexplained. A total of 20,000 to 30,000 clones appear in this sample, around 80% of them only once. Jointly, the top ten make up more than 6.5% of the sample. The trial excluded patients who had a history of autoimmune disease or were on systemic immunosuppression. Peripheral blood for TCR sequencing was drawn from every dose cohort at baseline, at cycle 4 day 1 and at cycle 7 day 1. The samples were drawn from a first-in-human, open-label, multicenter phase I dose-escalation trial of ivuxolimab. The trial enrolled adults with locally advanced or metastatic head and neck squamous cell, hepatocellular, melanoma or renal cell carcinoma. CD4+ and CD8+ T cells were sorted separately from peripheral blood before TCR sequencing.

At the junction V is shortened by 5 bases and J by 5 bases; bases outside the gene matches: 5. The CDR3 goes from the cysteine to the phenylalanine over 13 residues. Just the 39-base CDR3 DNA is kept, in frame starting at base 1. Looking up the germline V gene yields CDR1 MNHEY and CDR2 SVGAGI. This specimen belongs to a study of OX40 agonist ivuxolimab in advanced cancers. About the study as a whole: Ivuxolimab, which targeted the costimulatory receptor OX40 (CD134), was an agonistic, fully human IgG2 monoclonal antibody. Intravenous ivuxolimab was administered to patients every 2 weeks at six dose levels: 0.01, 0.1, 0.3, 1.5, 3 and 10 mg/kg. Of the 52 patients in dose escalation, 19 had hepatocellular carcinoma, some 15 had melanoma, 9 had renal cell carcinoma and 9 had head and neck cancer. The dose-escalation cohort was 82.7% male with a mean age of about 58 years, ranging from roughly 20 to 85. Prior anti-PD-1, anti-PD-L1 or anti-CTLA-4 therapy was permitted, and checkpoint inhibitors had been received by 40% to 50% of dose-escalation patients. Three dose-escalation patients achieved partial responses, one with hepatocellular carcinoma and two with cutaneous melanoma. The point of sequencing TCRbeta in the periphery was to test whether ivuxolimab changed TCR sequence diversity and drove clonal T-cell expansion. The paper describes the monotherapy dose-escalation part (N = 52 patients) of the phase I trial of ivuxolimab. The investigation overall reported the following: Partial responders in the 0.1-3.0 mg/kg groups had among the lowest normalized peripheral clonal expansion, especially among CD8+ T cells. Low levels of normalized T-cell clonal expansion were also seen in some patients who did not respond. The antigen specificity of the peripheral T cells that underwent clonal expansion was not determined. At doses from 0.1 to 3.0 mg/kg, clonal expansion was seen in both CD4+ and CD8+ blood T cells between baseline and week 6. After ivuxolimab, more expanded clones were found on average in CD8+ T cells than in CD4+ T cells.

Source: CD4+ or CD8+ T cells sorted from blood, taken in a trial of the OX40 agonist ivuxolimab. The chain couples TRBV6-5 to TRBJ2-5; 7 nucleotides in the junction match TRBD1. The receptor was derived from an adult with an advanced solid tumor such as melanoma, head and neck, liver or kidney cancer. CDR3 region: CASSLGQAETQYF. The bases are TGTGCCAGCAGTCTTGGACAGGCCGAGACCCAGTACTTC.